Listed here are 9 T cell receptor beta chains from one sample, sequenced in a study of neurological immune-mediated disorders. In TCRdb, the 5' RACE reads were re-called with MiXCR into one record per CDR3 protein. The table shows tens of thousands of distinct CDR3 sequences, with around 10% occurring only once. Indicated time point: longitudinal time-point 1 (baseline). Sequencing was carried out using PBMCs. All receptors derive from a male donor with HTLV-1-associated myelopathy (HAM/TSP).

This clonotype was detected many times. The V gene is TRBV6-6, the J gene TRBJ2-5, with 8 nucleotides matching TRBD1. The J segment lost 4 bases and the V segment lost 0 bases, leaving 4 bases of the junction unmatched. The CDR3 is 15 residues long. Germline V lookup: CDR1 MNHNY, CDR2 SVGAGI (reference sequence). The CDR3 coding sequence is TGTGCCAGCAGTTACTCCCAGGGGGCCAGAGAGACCCAGTACTTC. Encoded protein: CASSYSQGARETQYF.

V gene TRBV10-3 combines with J gene TRBJ2-7; 12 positions agree with TRBD2. The germline V gene has CDR1 ENHRY and CDR2 SYGVKD. Unmatched junction bases numbered 8, after V lost 7 bases and J lost 1 base. The CDR3 is made up of 16 amino acids. CDR3 loop: CAIKLAGGPESYEQYF. The CDR3 nucleotides read TGTGCCATCAAACTAGCGGGGGGTCCAGAATCCTACGAGCAGTACTTC.

This clonotype was counted many times. This chain links TRBV20-1 with TRBJ2-3; TRBD2 matches at 7 bases. CDR3 size: 14 residues. Germline lookup yields CDR1 DFQATT and CDR2 SNEGSKA (reference sequence). Germline trimming cut 3 bases from V and 4 bases from J; bases unmatched to any gene: 7. The CDR3 spells CSASWTSRSDTQYF. CDR3 DNA: TGCAGTGCTAGTTGGACTAGTAGGTCAGATACGCAGTATTTT.

This clonotype has a count of ten or more. This chain uses TRBV28 with TRBJ1-2; 10 nucleotides agree with TRBD1. In germline, CDR1 is MDHEN, CDR2 SYDVKM. V gave up 6 bases and J gave up 7 bases; unmatched junction bases: 8. The CDR3 is 14 amino acids. CDR3 DNA sequence: TGTGCCAGCAGCCGGGACAGGGGTCCCGTTGGCTACACCTTC. Translated, it gives CASSRDRGPVGYTF.

This clonotype was observed at least ten times. The chain recombines TRBV7-2 with TRBJ2-5; no firm D call. Germline loops: CDR1 SGHTA, CDR2 FQGNSA. With 1 base removed from V and 5 bases from J, the gap between germline ends came to 5 bases. This CDR3 has 12 amino acids. The CDR3: CASSLGWETQYF. Written as DNA, the CDR3 is TGTGCCAGCAGCTTAGGTTGGGAGACCCAGTACTTC.

This clonotype was observed many times. The rearrangement links TRBV21-1 to TRBJ2-5. TRBV21-1 is described as a pseudogene. The length of the CDR3 is 13 residues. The CDR3 protein is CASGNSSQETQYF. In DNA form, the CDR3 reads TGTGCCAGCGGGAACAGCTCCCAAGAGACCCAGTACTTC.

There are many counts of this clonotype. The chain recombines TRBV7-2 with TRBJ2-5, with TRBD1 matching over 10 bases. V was pared by 5 bases and J by 3 bases, with 6 bases of the junction left unmatched. Germline loops: CDR1 SGHTA, CDR2 FQGNSA. The CDR3 spans 15 residues. Written as DNA, the CDR3 is TGTGCCAGCAGCCGGAAAGGGACAGGGGAAGAGACCCAGTACTTC. Translating gives CASSRKGTGEETQYF.

This sequence joins TRBV9 and TRBJ2-5; 7 nucleotides agree with TRBD1. J was trimmed by 7 bases and V by 0 bases; bases with no gene match: 6. The CDR3 loop spans 14 amino acids. Per germline, CDR1 SGDLS and CDR2 YYNGEE. This CDR3 is CASSVAGQETTQYF. The DNA of the CDR3 is TGTGCCAGCAGCGTAGCAGGACAGGAAACGACCCAGTACTTC.

This clonotype showed up many times. The rearrangement uses TRBV28 and TRBJ2-3, with a weak D call TRBD2 (6 bases). The CDR3 covers 13 residues. V was shortened by 5 bases and J by 4 bases, with 10 bases between the two germline ends. Germline loops: CDR1 MDHEN, CDR2 SYDVKM. CDR3 region: CASSLLAADTQYF. For the CDR3, the DNA is TGTGCCAGCAGTCTATTAGCGGCAGATACGCAGTATTTT.